This is a list of T cell receptor beta chains from one sample in a study of PD-1 blockade in classical Hodgkin lymphoma. TCRdb keeps only in-frame clones here, not all; method: immunoSEQ multiplex PCR. The table records over 50,000 clones, approximately 84% of them present only once. The sample in question was peripheral blood mononuclear cells (PBMCs), obtained at baseline. These receptors were collected from a human donor with classical Hodgkin lymphoma. CDR3s include the opening cysteine and the closing phenylalanine or tryptophan. D genes are given only for firm matches. Not every row has a clone size; where given, it reads once, few, many or a size class.

CDR3aa	CDR3nt	d_gene	abundance	v_gene	j_gene
CASSLMQRSYEQYF	TGCGCCAGCAGCTTGATGCAGCGGTCTTACGAGCAGTACTTC	-	-	TRBV5-1	TRBJ2-7
CASSTTWDFQETQYF	TGTGCCAGCAGTACTACATGGGACTTTCAAGAGACCCAGTACTTC	-	-	TRBV6-6	TRBJ2-5
CAISGGISRNTEAFF	TGTGCCATCAGTGGGGGAATAAGTAGAAACACTGAAGCTTTCTTT	-	once	TRBV10-3	TRBJ1-1
CAIKLAGGDEQFF	TGTGCCATCAAGCTAGCGGGAGGTGATGAGCAGTTCTTC	TRBD2	-	TRBV10-3	TRBJ2-1
CASSPPGVSTDTQYF	TGTGCCAGCAGCCCCCCGGGTGTCAGCACAGATACGCAGTATTTT	-	-	TRBV7-9	TRBJ2-3
CASSNRDGVQYF	TGTGCCAGCAGTAACCGGGACGGAGTACAGTATTTT	-	few	TRBV27	TRBJ2-3
CASSEGTGEHNEQFF	TGTGCCAGCAGTGAAGGGACAGGGGAACACAATGAGCAGTTCTTC	TRBD1	-	TRBV6-4	TRBJ2-1
CAWHTDRAEAFF	TGTGCCTGGCACACCGACAGAGCTGAAGCTTTCTTT	-	few	TRBV30	TRBJ1-1
CASSIVAGTYYGYTF	TGTGCCAGTAGTATAGTAGCAGGAACTTACTATGGCTACACCTTC	-	-	TRBV19	TRBJ1-2
CASSYSYGPGAQETQYF	TGTGCCAGCAGTTACTCATATGGCCCAGGCGCCCAAGAGACCCAGTACTTC	-	-	TRBV6-7	TRBJ2-5
CASSFSAGRADTQYF	TGTGCCAGCAGCTTTTCCGCGGGCCGGGCAGATACGCAGTATTTT	-	-	TRBV5-4	TRBJ2-3
CASSRPGPNVLTF	TGTGCCAGCAGCAGACCGGGACCTAACGTCCTGACTTTC	-	-	TRBV25-1	TRBJ2-6
CASSPGSGANTGELFF	TGTGCCAGCTCCCCAGGGTCGGGAGCGAACACCGGGGAGCTGTTTTTT	-	-	TRBV9	TRBJ2-2
CASSRQGMDYNEQFF	TGTGCCAGCAGTCGACAGGGCATGGACTACAATGAGCAGTTCTTC	TRBD1	-	TRBV27	TRBJ2-1
CASSQTARGPGETQYF	TGTGCCAGCAGCCAAACCGCCAGGGGCCCAGGTGAGACCCAGTACTTC	-	few	TRBV4-2	TRBJ2-5
CASSWGLAGGGTDTQYF	TGTGCCAGCAGCTGGGGACTAGCGGGAGGCGGAACAGATACGCAGTATTTT	TRBD2	-	TRBV11-3	TRBJ2-3
CAWRPFLTRGSLNEKLFF	TGTGCCTGGAGACCTTTCCTAACGAGGGGGTCCTTAAATGAAAAACTGTTTTTT	-	once	TRBV30	TRBJ1-4
CASSLVRYEQYF	TGTGCCAGCAGCTTAGTTAGGTACGAGCAGTACTTC	-	-	TRBV11-3	TRBJ2-7
CSVNSNYGYTF	TGCAGCGTTAACAGCAACTATGGCTACACCTTC	-	-	TRBV29-1	TRBJ1-2
CASSPGWEEKLFF	TGTGCCAGTAGCCCCGGGTGGGAGGAAAAACTGTTTTTT	-	-	TRBV19	TRBJ1-4
CASSLARGGDERYNEQFF	TGTGCCAGCAGCTTGGCGAGGGGGGGCGACGAAAGGTACAATGAGCAGTTCTTC	-	-	TRBV5-8	TRBJ2-1
CASSRPLTTEAFF	TGTGCCAGTAGTCGACCTCTCACCACTGAAGCTTTCTTT	-	-	TRBV19	TRBJ1-1
CASSELSGRGADTQYF	TGTGCCAGCAGTGAACTGAGCGGAAGAGGGGCAGATACGCAGTATTTT	-	-	TRBV6-1	TRBJ2-3
CASRRIRTGNEQFF	TGTGCCAGCAGACGGATTAGGACGGGGAATGAGCAGTTCTTC	-	few	TRBV5-4	TRBJ2-1
CASRGLGDEQFF	TGTGCCAGCAGGGGGCTAGGGGATGAGCAGTTCTTC	-	-	TRBV6-1	TRBJ2-1
CASSEVKAFF	TGTGCCAGCAGTGAAGTCAAAGCTTTCTTT	-	-	TRBV2	TRBJ1-1
CASSSRGLSPPYGYTF	TGTGCCAGCAGTTCCCGAGGGTTGAGTCCGCCCTATGGCTACACCTTC	-	once	TRBV27	TRBJ1-2
CASSYLGSLMETQYF	TGTGCCAGCAGCTACCTGGGGTCCTTGATGGAGACCCAGTACTTC	-	-	TRBV11-3	TRBJ2-5
CSVDPGTGGTKLFF	TGCAGCGTCGACCCCGGGACAGGGGGAACGAAACTGTTTTTT	TRBD1	few	TRBV29-1	TRBJ1-4
CASSQEPGQGGYEQYF	TGCGCCAGCAGCCAAGAACCTGGACAGGGGGGCTACGAGCAGTACTTC	TRBD1	-	TRBV4-3	TRBJ2-7
CASSPTNRGTNEQYF	TGTGCCAGCAGCCCCACCAACAGGGGTACAAACGAGCAGTACTTC	TRBD1	-	TRBV9	TRBJ2-7
CASSGVGTSGYEQYF	TGTGCCAGCAGTGGGGTGGGGACTAGTGGCTACGAGCAGTACTTC	TRBD2	-	TRBV2	TRBJ2-7
CASSPTDSYGYTF	TGTGCCAGCTCACCAACAGACAGCTATGGCTACACCTTC	-	once	TRBV18	TRBJ1-2
CASSGAGGAYEQYF	TGTGCCAGCAGTGGGGCGGGAGGGGCCTACGAGCAGTACTTC	TRBD2	once	TRBV2	TRBJ2-7
CASSMQLAGRGDTQYF	TGTGCCAGTAGTATGCAGCTAGCGGGACGGGGAGATACGCAGTATTTT	TRBD2	-	TRBV19	TRBJ2-3
CAISENQGKGNTEAFF	TGTGCCATCAGTGAGAATCAGGGGAAAGGTAACACTGAAGCTTTCTTT	-	-	TRBV10-3	TRBJ1-1
CASSLGTGMAEAFF	TGTGCCAGCAGCCTCGGGACAGGGATGGCTGAAGCTTTCTTT	TRBD1	-	TRBV9	TRBJ1-1
CASSQPRDANYGYTF	TGCGCCAGCAGCCAACCTCGGGACGCTAACTATGGCTACACCTTC	-	-	TRBV4-1	TRBJ1-2
CASSPGDSNQPQHF	TGCGCCAGCAGCCCTGGGGATAGCAATCAGCCCCAGCATTTT	-	-	TRBV5-1	TRBJ1-5
CSASGDTEAFF	TGCAGTGCTAGCGGAGACACTGAAGCTTTCTTT	-	few	TRBV20-1	TRBJ1-1
CASRARTGAGNTIYF	TGTGCCAGCAGGGCCCGGACAGGTGCTGGAAACACCATATATTTT	TRBD1	-	TRBV14	TRBJ1-3
CASSLNWEQFF	TGCGCCAGCAGCTTGAACTGGGAGCAGTTCTTC	-	once	TRBV5-1	TRBJ2-1
CASSGGQRETQYF	TGTGCCAGCTCTGGGGGGCAACGGGAGACCCAGTACTTC	-	-	TRBV18	TRBJ2-5
CASTLEGGLYNEQFF	TGTGCCAGCACCCTAGAGGGAGGCCTCTACAATGAGCAGTTCTTC	-	-	TRBV6-4	TRBJ2-1
CASSQGGSQETQYF	TGTGCCAGCAGCCAAGGGGGCTCCCAAGAGACCCAGTACTTC	-	-	TRBV4-2	TRBJ2-5
CAWSQPGRLGTGELFF	TGTGCCTGGAGTCAGCCGGGGCGGCTGGGAACCGGGGAGCTGTTTTTT	-	-	TRBV30	TRBJ2-2
CAISETAGGSYEQYF	TGTGCCATCAGTGAGACGGCCGGGGGCTCCTACGAGCAGTACTTC	-	-	TRBV10-3	TRBJ2-7
CASSEANTDTQYF	TGTGCCAGCAGTGAAGCGAACACAGATACGCAGTATTTT	-	-	TRBV25-1	TRBJ2-3
CASSHLAGGNNEQFF	TGCGCCAGCAGCCATCTAGCGGGAGGCAACAATGAGCAGTTCTTC	TRBD2	-	TRBV4-3	TRBJ2-1
CASSFTQGRSEQYF	TGTGCCAGCAGCTTTACGCAAGGGAGGTCCGAGCAGTACTTC	-	-	TRBV5-4	TRBJ2-7
CASSLLGTMRGRTYEQYF	TGTGCCAGCAGCTTACTCGGTACAATGCGGGGGCGGACCTACGAGCAGTACTTC	-	-	TRBV7-6	TRBJ2-7
CASSLGRTTEAFF	TGTGCCAGCAGCTTAGGGAGGACCACTGAAGCTTTCTTT	-	-	TRBV7-6	TRBJ1-1
CSEETGYTDTQYF	TGCAGCGAAGAAACCGGCTACACAGATACGCAGTATTTT	-	-	TRBV29-1	TRBJ2-3
CASSLEPANVLTF	TGTGCCAGCAGCTTAGAACCGGCCAACGTCCTGACTTTC	-	few	TRBV11-2	TRBJ2-6
CASSLGDLGNYGYTF	TGTGCCAGCAGCTTGGGGGATTTGGGGAACTATGGCTACACCTTC	-	-	TRBV7-9	TRBJ1-2
CASSKLGRCTDTQYF	TGCGCCAGCAGTAAACTGGGACGGTGCACAGATACGCAGTATTTT	-	few	TRBV10-1	TRBJ2-3
CASSQWMVYNEQFF	TGTGCCAGCAGCCAATGGATGGTATACAATGAGCAGTTCTTC	-	-	TRBV7-9	TRBJ2-1
CASSGTGGDQPQHF	TGTGCCAGCAGCGGGACAGGGGGCGATCAGCCCCAGCATTTT	TRBD1	few	TRBV2	TRBJ1-5
CASSWVTSSGIYNEQFF	TGTGCCAGCAGCTGGGTGACGTCTAGCGGAATATACAATGAGCAGTTCTTC	TRBD2	-	TRBV5-4	TRBJ2-1